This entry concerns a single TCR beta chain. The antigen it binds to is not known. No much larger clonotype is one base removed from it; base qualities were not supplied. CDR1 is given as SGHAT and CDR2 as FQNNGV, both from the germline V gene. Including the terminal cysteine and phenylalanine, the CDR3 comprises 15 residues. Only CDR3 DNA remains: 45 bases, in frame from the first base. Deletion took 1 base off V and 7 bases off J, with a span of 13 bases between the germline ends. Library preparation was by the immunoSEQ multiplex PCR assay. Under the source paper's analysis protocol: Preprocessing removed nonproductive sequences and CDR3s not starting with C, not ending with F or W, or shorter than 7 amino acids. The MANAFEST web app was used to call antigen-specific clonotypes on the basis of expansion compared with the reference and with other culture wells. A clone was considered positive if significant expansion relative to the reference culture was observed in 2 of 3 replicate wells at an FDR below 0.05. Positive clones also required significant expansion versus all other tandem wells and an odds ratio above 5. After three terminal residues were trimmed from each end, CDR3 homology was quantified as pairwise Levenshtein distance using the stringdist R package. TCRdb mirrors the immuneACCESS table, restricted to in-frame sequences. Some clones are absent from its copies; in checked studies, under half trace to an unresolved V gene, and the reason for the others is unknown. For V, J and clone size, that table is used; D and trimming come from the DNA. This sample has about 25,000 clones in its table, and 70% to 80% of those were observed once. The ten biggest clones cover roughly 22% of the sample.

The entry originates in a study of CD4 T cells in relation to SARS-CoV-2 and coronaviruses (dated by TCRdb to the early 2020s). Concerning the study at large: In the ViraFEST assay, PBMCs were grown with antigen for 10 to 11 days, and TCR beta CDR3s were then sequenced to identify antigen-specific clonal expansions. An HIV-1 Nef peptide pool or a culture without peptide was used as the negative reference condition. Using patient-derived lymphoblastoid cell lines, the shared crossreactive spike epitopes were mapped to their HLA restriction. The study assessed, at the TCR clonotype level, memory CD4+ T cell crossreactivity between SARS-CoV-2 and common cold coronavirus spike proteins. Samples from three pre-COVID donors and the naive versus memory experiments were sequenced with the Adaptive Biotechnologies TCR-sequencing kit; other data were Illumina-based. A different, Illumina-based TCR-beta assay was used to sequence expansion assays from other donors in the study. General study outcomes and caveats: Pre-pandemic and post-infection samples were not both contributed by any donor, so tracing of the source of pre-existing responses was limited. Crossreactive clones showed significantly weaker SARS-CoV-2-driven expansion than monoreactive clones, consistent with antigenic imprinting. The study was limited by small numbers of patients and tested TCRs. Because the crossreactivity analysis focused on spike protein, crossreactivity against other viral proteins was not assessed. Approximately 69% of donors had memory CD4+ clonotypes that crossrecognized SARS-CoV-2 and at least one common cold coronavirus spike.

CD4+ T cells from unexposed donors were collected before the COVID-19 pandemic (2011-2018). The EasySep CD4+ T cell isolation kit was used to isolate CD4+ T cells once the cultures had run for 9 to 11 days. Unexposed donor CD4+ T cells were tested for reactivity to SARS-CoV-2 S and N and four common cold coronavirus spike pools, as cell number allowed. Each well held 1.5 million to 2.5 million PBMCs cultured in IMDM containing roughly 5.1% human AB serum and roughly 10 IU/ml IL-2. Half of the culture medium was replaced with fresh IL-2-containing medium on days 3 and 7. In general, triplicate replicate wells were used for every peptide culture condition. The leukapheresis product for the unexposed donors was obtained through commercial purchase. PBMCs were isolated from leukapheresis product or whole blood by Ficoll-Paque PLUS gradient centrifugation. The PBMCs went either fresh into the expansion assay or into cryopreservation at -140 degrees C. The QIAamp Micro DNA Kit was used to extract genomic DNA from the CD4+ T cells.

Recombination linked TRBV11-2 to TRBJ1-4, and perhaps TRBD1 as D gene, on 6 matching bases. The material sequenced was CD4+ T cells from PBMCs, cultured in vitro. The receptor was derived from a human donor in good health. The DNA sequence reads TGTGCCAGCAGCTTAGTGGGGGGCCTGGTTGAAAAACTGTTTTTT. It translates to CASSLVGGLVEKLFF.